The sequence of this TCR beta chain was determined in a study of T-cell reconstitution after alpha-beta-depleted transplantation in children (dated by TCRdb to about 2016). About the investigation overall: Using TCR repertoire profiling, the study quantitatively followed how T-cell immune reconstitution unfolded in children after TCRalphabeta/CD19-depleted allogeneic hematopoietic cell transplantation.

In the paper's terms, the treatment or condition label means: allogeneic hematopoietic cell transplantation with graft depleted of TCRalphabeta T cells and CD19 B cells. TCRalphabeta/CD19-depleted allogeneic hematopoietic cell grafts were given to the transplant recipients, all of whom were children. CDR1 and CDR2, per the germline V gene (reference sequence), are DFQATT and SNEGSKA. At the junction V is shortened by 2 bases and J by 0 bases, with 4 bases in between. The CDR3, from cysteine to phenylalanine, totals 12 residues. This entry keeps only the CDR3 DNA: 36 bases, framed from base 1. The library was built by means of PCR. Sequencing used an Illumina HiSeq 2500. TCR libraries were prepared with molecular barcoding, using unique molecular identifiers to normalize TCRbeta repertoire quantification. In-frame beta chains were kept once TCRdb had trimmed the public reads at Q25 with fastp and called clones with MiXCR. CDR3 protein sequences are deduplicated, and each keeps its most common genes and DNA. The sample data list a few hundred thousand distinct CDR3 sequences, and roughly 13% of these were observed just once. The ten largest clones represent 2.2% of the sample.

Beyond this particular receptor, the publication reports: The apparently early recovery of alphabetaT-cell counts about two months after transplant reportedly depended on only several hundred rapidly expanded clones that came from non-depleted graft cells. Over the following months the frequencies of hyperexpanded clones went down, and after one year T-cell counts and TCRbeta diversity were mostly credited to newly produced T cells. In some patients, the high TCRbeta diversity seen at day 60 was put down to recipient T cells and intrathymic progenitors that had survived conditioning.

In this sample, this clonotype turned up a few times. Its antigen is unknown. Base qualities are missing; no much larger clone stands one base away. Sequences were derived from PBMCs, mostly from graft donor cells, sampled 360 days after TCRalphabeta/CD19-depleted stem cell transplant. The sequence links TRBV20-1 to TRBJ1-1, with the D gene not clear enough to name. The receptor was derived from a male patient between 10 and 17 years old who had a stem cell transplant for acute myeloid leukemia, so the T cells may come from the graft donor. Here is the DNA: TGCAGTGCTAGACGGATGAACACTGAAGCTTTCTTT. This encodes CSARRMNTEAFF.